This T cell receptor (beta chain) was recorded in a study of identifying expanded T cells in peripheral blood. No infections or other immune events were documented during collection. The ends were cut back, 3 bases at V and 1 base at J, with 8 bases in the middle. The CDR3 runs 13 residues. The germline V gene encodes CDR1 SGHRS and CDR2 YFSETQ. Sequencing was performed with immunoSEQ multiplex PCR; in TCRdb, only in-frame clones are kept and a portion is missing. Counted here are tens of thousands of clones, approximately 91% occurring once; the ten biggest clones make up approximately 6%. Note on this clone: Its antigen is not identified.

General study findings and limits: Technical replicates showed around 1.2 changed clones; roughly two weeks about 16.4; four weeks 19. Clone count variance between approximately 2-week samples rose with total template count.

The chain links TRBV5-1 to TRBJ2-7; TRBD2 is a possible D gene (6 bases). Sequenced material: blood. This TCR was recovered from a person aged 18 to 70 in good health. CDR3 residues: CASSSRGSYEQYF. CDR3 DNA: TGCGCCAGCAGCTCCCGGGGGTCCTACGAGCAGTACTTC.